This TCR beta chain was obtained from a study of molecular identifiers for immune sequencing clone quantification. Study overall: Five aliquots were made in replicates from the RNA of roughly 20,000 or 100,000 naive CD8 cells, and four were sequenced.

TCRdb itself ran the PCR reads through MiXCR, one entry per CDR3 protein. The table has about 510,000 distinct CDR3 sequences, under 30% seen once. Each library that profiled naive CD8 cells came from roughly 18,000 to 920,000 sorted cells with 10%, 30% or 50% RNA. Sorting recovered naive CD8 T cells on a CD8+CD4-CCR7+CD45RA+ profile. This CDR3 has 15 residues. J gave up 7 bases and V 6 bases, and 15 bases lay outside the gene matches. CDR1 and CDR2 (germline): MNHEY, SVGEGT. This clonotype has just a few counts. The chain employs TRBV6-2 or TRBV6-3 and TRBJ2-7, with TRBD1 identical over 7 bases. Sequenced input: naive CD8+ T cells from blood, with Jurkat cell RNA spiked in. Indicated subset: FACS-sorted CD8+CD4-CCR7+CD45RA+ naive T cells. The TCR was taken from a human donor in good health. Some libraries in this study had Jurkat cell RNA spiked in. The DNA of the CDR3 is TGTGCCAGCAGCCACCGGGACAGACGTGGGTGGGAGCAGTACTTC. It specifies CASSHRDRRGWEQYF.